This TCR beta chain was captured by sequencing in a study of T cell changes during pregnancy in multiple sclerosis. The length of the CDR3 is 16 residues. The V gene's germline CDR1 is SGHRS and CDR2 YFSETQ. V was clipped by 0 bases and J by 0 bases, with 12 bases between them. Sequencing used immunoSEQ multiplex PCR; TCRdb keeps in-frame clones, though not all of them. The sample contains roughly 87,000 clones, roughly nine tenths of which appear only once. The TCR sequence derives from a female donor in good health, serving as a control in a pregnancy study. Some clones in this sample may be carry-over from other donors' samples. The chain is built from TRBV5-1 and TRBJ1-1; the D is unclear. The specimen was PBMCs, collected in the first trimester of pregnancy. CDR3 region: CASSLEGRSMNTEAFF. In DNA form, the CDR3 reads TGCGCCAGCAGCTTGGAAGGGAGATCTATGAACACTGAAGCTTTCTTT.